This record covers a single TCR beta chain. The data are from a study of control samples from healthy donors and cancer patients. Some clones are missing from TCRdb's copy, which holds only in-frame ones; the method was immunoSEQ multiplex PCR. The table lists under 50,000 clones, 80% to 90% of them singletons. V trimming: 0 bases; J trimming: 4 bases; junction bases outside the gene matches: 12. The CDR3 consists of 18 residues. Germline CDR1 is LGHNT and CDR2 is FRNRAP. The receptor's source is a woman aged 55-70 years with lung cancer. J is TRBJ2-3 and V is TRBV12-5; 8 bases match TRBD2. Specimen: PBMCs. The CDR3 reads CASGLVPPDGRAADTQYF. CDR3 sequence (DNA): TGTGCTAGTGGTTTGGTACCCCCAGACGGGAGGGCCGCAGATACGCAGTATTTT.